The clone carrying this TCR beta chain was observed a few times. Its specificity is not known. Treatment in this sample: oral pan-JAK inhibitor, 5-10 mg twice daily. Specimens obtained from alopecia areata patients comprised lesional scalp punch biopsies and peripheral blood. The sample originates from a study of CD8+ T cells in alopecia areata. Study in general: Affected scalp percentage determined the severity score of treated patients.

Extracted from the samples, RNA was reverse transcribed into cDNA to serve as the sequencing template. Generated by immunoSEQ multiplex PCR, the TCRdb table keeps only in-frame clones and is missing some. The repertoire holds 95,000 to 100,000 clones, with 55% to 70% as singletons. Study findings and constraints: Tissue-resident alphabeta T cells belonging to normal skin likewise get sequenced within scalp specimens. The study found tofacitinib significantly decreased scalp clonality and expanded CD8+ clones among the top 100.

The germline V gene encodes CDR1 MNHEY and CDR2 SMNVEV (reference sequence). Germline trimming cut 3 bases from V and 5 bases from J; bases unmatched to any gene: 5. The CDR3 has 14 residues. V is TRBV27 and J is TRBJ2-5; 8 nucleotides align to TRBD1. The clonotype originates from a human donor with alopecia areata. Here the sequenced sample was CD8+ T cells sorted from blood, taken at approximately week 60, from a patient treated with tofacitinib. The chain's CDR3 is CASSLVYRGETQYF. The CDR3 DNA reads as TGTGCCAGCAGTTTGGTGTACAGGGGGGAGACCCAGTACTTC.